This T cell receptor beta chain was recovered during a study of T-cell reconstitution after alpha-beta-depleted transplantation in children (TCRdb year 2016). Background on the whole study: Using TCR repertoire profiling, the study quantitatively followed how T-cell immune reconstitution unfolded in children after TCRalphabeta/CD19-depleted allogeneic hematopoietic cell transplantation.

This clonotype was observed many times. Its antigen remains undetermined. No much larger clone is present one base from it, and per-base qualities are unavailable. Libraries came from PCR. The sequencing machine was an Illumina HiSeq 2500. Molecular barcoding was employed in the preparation of TCR libraries, with unique molecular identifiers being used to normalize TCRbeta repertoire quantification. TCRdb handled the public reads itself, with Q25 trimming in fastp and clone calling in MiXCR, and kept productive beta chains. Every distinct CDR3 protein forms one entry, paired with its most common genes and DNA. This sample comprises more than 60,000 distinct CDR3 sequences, approximately 7.3% of them detected only once. The ten largest clones capture approximately 2.4% of the sample. Measured from the cysteine to the phenylalanine, the CDR3 is 14 residues long. Only the CDR3 region is kept as DNA, spanning 42 bases read in frame from base 1. V and J lose 0 bases and 6 bases, and a span of 13 bases separates them. The germline V gene encodes CDR1 SGHRS and CDR2 YFSETQ.

The sequenced sample was PBMCs from the stem cell graft donor, obtained from the stem cell graft. The TCR originated in a human donor who donated a stem cell graft to a child with acute lymphoblastic leukemia. The V and J genes are TRBV5-1 and TRBJ2-7; TRBD2 is a possible D gene, resting on 5 matching bases. The bases are TGCGCCAGCAGCTTGGAAACGGGAAGGGCCGAGCAGTACTTC. Its amino acids are CASSLETGRAEQYF. Supplemented by the reference TRBV5-1 and TRBJ2-7 proteins around the CDR3, the complete variable domain is KAGVTQTPRYLIKTRGQQVTLSCSPISGHRSVSWYQQTPGQGLQFLFEYFSETQRNKGNFPGRFSGRQFSNSRSEMNVSTLELGDSALYLCASSLETGRAEQYFGPGTRLTVT.